This T cell receptor beta chain was sequenced for a study of shared clonotypes between healthy human individuals. Data came from immunoSEQ multiplex PCR; TCRdb stores just in-frame clones and leaves some out. This sample has over a million clones; around 78% occur once, and the top ten carry more than 0.55%. The germline CDR1 and CDR2 sequences are MNHNY and SVGAGI (reference sequence). CDR3 size: 15 residues. V lost 6 bases and J lost 0; bases outside the gene matches: 4. Partitioning of CD4+ cells yielded a CD45RA+ naive subset and a CD45RA-negative memory subset. This TCR was recovered from a man younger than 35 in good health. Some clones in this sample may be carry-over from other donors' samples. The sample comprised memory CD4+ T cells from PBMCs. Subset noted: CD45RA-negative fraction. The chain links TRBV6-6 to TRBJ2-7, with 11 nucleotides matching TRBD1. The CDR3 region has the DNA TGTGCCAGCAGCCGGACAGGGGGCCGCTCCTACGAGCAGTACTTC. It yields the protein CASSRTGGRSYEQYF.